This TCR beta chain was sequenced during a study of blood T cell repertoires in COVID-19. Study overall: Sites across the United States, Italy and Spain contributed samples from acute and convalescent COVID-19.

Participants were aged 18 to 89 years from about 25 US areas. Clinical histories supplied by participants themselves formed the basis of cohort assignment. Per the study methods: Amplified reference gene primers provided the basis for estimating nucleated cell counts. The assay was immunoSEQ multiplex PCR, and TCRdb's table has in-frame clones only and misses some. That table supplies the V and J calls and clone size; D and trimming were determined from the DNA. The sample comprises around 250,000 clones, approximately 85% of which are singletons, and 1.9% rests with the top ten. The TCR sequence derives from a woman aged 45-65 years who had recovered from COVID-19. Sequencing used PBMCs or T cells enriched from blood (not recorded which).

For the CDR3, the DNA is TGTGCCAGCAGTTTAGTGGCGGCGAGCTCTGGAAACACCATATATTTT. Translated, it gives CASSLVAASSGNTIYF. The chain carries TRBV28 and TRBJ1-3, with D unclear. The CDR3 runs 16 residues. Trimming took off 2 bases at V and 0 bases at J, with 11 bases between the two ends. CDR1 MDHEN and CDR2 SYDVKM come from the germline V gene.